This TCR beta chain is drawn from a study of blood T cell repertoires in COVID-19. For the study at large: COVID-19 samples, acute and convalescent, were from the United States, Italy and Spain. Nucleic acid was either cDNA or gDNA, and it came from T cells, B-cell-depleted T cells, or PBMCs.

Authors' analysis steps: By means of reference gene primer amplification, nucleated cell counts were estimated. Profiling relied on immunoSEQ multiplex PCR, and the TCRdb table lists in-frame clones only, not all of them. V and J calls and clone size are copied from that table; D and trimming were computed from the DNA. Among more than 95,000 clones listed, 75% to 90% were seen once. The sample taken for sequencing was peripheral blood. The source of this sequence is a middle-aged man with acute or convalescent COVID-19.

The DNA of the CDR3 is TGTGCCAGTAGTAAAAGGACAGGGGATTCTCAGCCCCAGCATTTT. The encoded protein is CASSKRTGDSQPQHF. The rearrangement links TRBV19 to TRBJ1-5; 9 positions agree with TRBD1. J gave up 6 bases and V 4 bases, and 7 bases lay outside the gene matches. The germline CDR1 and CDR2 sequences are LNHDA and SQIVND (reference sequence). This CDR3 region has 15 residues.